This T cell receptor beta chain appears in the sequencing data of a study of T cell responses to AZD1222 COVID-19 vaccine. With V trimmed by 1 base and J by 7 bases, 9 bases remained unmatched. The CDR3 length is 17 residues. Germline CDR1 and CDR2: SGHTA and FQGNSA. Assay: immunoSEQ multiplex PCR; the TCRdb copy retains only in-frame clones and omits some. The repertoire holds about 75,000 clones, with around 86% as singletons. The gene calls are TRBV7-2 and TRBJ1-6; 8 bases align to TRBD1. This receptor was identified in an adult who received the AZD1222 COVID-19 vaccine. The sequenced sample was peripheral blood, obtained 28 days after the second AZD1222 dose. Here the CDR3 DNA reads TGTGCCAGCAGCTTAGGTGGCAGGGGGCTCGTAAATTCACCCCTCCACTTT. Translation gives CASSLGGRGLVNSPLHF. The complete variable domain, with remaining parts taken from reference TRBV7-2 and TRBJ1-6, reads GAGVSQSPSNKVTEKGKDVELRCDPISGHTALYWYRQSLGQGLEFLIYFQGNSAPDKSGLPSDRFSAERTGGSVSTLTIQRTQQEDSAVYLCASSLGGRGLVNSPLHFGNGTRLTVT.